This T cell receptor (beta chain) was found in a study of T cell responses to AZD1222 COVID-19 vaccine. This CDR3 has 16 amino acids. Germline V gene data show CDR1 as MNHEY and CDR2 as SVGEGT. The V gene lost 2 bases and the J gene lost 1 base, with 14 bases spanning the gap. TCRdb's table, derived via immunoSEQ multiplex PCR, lists solely in-frame clones and lacks some. The sample contains roughly 100,000 clones, about 90% of which appear only once. The sequenced sample was peripheral blood, obtained 28 days after the second AZD1222 dose. This sequence originates from an adult who received the AZD1222 COVID-19 vaccine. This chain joins TRBV6-2 or TRBV6-3 and TRBJ1-1, with no clear D. The DNA for the CDR3 is TGTGCCAGCAGTTACGGATCGGGTCCTCCGAACACTGAAGCTTTCTTT. Translated, it gives CASSYGSGPPNTEAFF.